The 32 T cell receptor beta chains reported below all come from one sample, sequenced in a study of OX40 agonist ivuxolimab in advanced cancers. Assay: immunoSEQ multiplex PCR; the TCRdb copy retains only in-frame clones and omits some. The sample records tens of thousands of clones, about 90% being singletons. This specimen was CD4+ or CD8+ T cells sorted from blood, taken in a trial of the OX40 agonist ivuxolimab. The receptor set was obtained from an adult with an advanced solid tumor such as melanoma, head and neck, liver or kidney cancer.

The CDR3 DNA reads TGCGCCAGCAGCTCGGTGACAGGGGCCCCACTACCCTCCTACAATGAGCAGTTCTTC. As protein: CASSSVTGAPLPSYNEQFF. The V call is TRBV5-1, the J call TRBJ2-1; 8 bases agree with TRBD1. The CDR3 contains 19 residues. With V trimmed by 3 bases and J by 0 bases, 14 bases remained unmatched. Germline CDR1 SGHRS, CDR2 YFSETQ. Variable domain in full (rest from reference TRBV5-1 and TRBJ2-1): KAGVTQTPRYLIKTRGQQVTLSCSPISGHRSVSWYQQTPGQGLQFLFEYFSETQRNKGNFPGRFSGRQFSNSRSEMNVSTLELGDSALYLCASSSVTGAPLPSYNEQFFGPGTRLTVL.

This chain joins TRBV18 and TRBJ1-1; possible D gene TRBD1, 5 bases. Germline CDR1 KGHSH, CDR2 LQKENI. V lost 2 bases and J lost 0, with 16 bases in between. This CDR3 contains 17 residues. This CDR3 is CASSPRQGMELNTEAFF. The CDR3 coding sequence is TGTGCCAGCTCACCAAGGCAGGGAATGGAGTTGAACACTGAAGCTTTCTTT.

The rearrangement uses TRBV30 and TRBJ2-3, with D uncertain. The CDR3 consists of 16 residues. The ends were cut back, 3 bases at V and 3 bases at J, with 19 bases in the middle. Per the germline V gene, CDR1 is GTSNPN and CDR2 is SVGIG (reference sequence). The CDR3 DNA reads TGTGCCTGGAGGGCCCCGGCCAGGCTATATACAGATACGCAGTATTTT. Amino acids: CAWRAPARLYTDTQYF.

This clone was recorded once. This chain joins TRBV28 and TRBJ2-1; D tentatively reads TRBD1 or TRBD2 (8 bases each). The CDR3 runs to 19 residues. CDR1 is MDHEN, CDR2 SYDVKM, per germline. The V and J ends lost 4 bases and 9 bases respectively, with 31 bases between them. The CDR3 region has the DNA TGTGCCAGCAGTTCGAGGACAGGGTCGGGACTAGGTGTTGCGGGTGAGCAGTTCTTC. Protein product: CASSSRTGSGLGVAGEQFF. Full variable domain (missing parts from reference TRBV28 and TRBJ2-1): DVKVTQSSRYLVKRTGEKVFLECVQDMDHENMFWYRQDPGLGLRLIYFSYDVKMKEKGDIPEGYSVSREKKERFSLILESASTNQTSMYLCASSSRTGSGLGVAGEQFFGPGTRLTVL.

This chain joins TRBV28 and TRBJ2-7; D gene unclear. Germline CDR1 is MDHEN and CDR2 is SYDVKM. This CDR3 has 14 residues. V lost 3 bases and J 2 bases, leaving 11 bases between the germline ends. The CDR3: CASSFFPIPYEQYF. The CDR3 nucleotides read TGTGCCAGCAGTTTTTTTCCTATCCCCTACGAGCAGTACTTC.

This chain joins TRBV28 and TRBJ1-3, with 7 positions matching TRBD1. The CDR3 is 15 residues long. Germline V gene data show CDR1 as MDHEN and CDR2 as SYDVKM. The ends lost 7 bases at V and 5 bases at J; junction bases unmatched: 11. The CDR3 DNA follows: TGTGCCAGCACCTCTCCCGGGACAGCAAGAAACACCATATATTTT. Translation: CASTSPGTARNTIYF.

This chain links TRBV27 with TRBJ2-7; D may be TRBD2 (6 bases). CDR3 length equals 15 residues. Trimming took 7 bases from V and 2 from J, leaving 18 bases between them. The germline gives CDR1 MNHEY, CDR2 SMNVEV (reference sequence). CDR3 DNA sequence: TGTGCCAGCACCCCCGCCGGGGGAGTCCCCTACGAGCAGTACTTC. It specifies CASTPAGGVPYEQYF.

The rearrangement joins TRBV28 to TRBJ2-1; D may be TRBD2 (6 bases). Trimming left V 5 bases short and J 4 bases short, with 15 bases between. The CDR3 runs 15 residues. Looked up from germline, CDR1 is MDHEN and CDR2 is SYDVKM. For the CDR3, the DNA is TGTGCCAGCAGTACCTCGGCCGGGACTTACAATGAGCAGTTCTTC. Its protein is CASSTSAGTYNEQFF.

The V and J genes are TRBV5-5 and TRBJ2-7; D is ambiguous. The germline V and J ends were trimmed by 4 bases and 7 bases, with 18 bases remaining between them. The CDR3 is 14 amino acids. Per the germline V gene, CDR1 is SGHKS and CDR2 is YYEKEE (reference sequence). This CDR3 reads CASSPPSWRDEQYF. The CDR3 DNA is TGTGCCAGCAGCCCCCCGAGCTGGCGTGATGAGCAGTACTTC.

This clone was detected only once. This chain uses TRBV19 with TRBJ2-7; 9 positions agree with TRBD1. V shed 4 bases and J 2 bases; nucleotides not matched to a gene: 3. Per germline, CDR1 LNHDA and CDR2 SQIVND (reference sequence). This CDR3 has 14 residues. The CDR3 DNA is TGTGCCAGTAGTAAAACAGGGGGCACCTACGAGCAGTACTTC. It translates to CASSKTGGTYEQYF.

The J gene is TRBJ2-5, the V gene TRBV19; D is perhaps TRBD2 (9 bases). With 2 bases removed from V and 3 bases from J, the gap between germline ends came to 31 bases. The CDR3 contains 21 residues. From germline, CDR1 is LNHDA and CDR2 SQIVND (reference sequence). The CDR3 nucleotides are TGTGCCAGTAGTATATCAGGGGGCAGTCTAGCGGGAAGGTTTAACGAAGAGACCCAGTACTTC. Translation: CASSISGGSLAGRFNEETQYF.

This chain links TRBV6-1 with TRBJ1-2; D not certain. The germline CDR1 and CDR2 sequences are MNHNS and SASEGT. Trimming took 7 bases from V and 0 from J, leaving 12 bases between them. This CDR3 has 14 residues. Written as DNA, the CDR3 is TGTGCCAGCAAGGAGGTGAATACTAACTATGGCTACACCTTC. This sequence encodes CASKEVNTNYGYTF.

V gene TRBV19 combines with J gene TRBJ2-1; 10 nucleotides line up with TRBD2. CDR1 LNHDA and CDR2 SQIVND come from the germline V gene (reference sequence). The CDR3 covers 14 residues. V shed 6 bases and J 9 bases; nucleotides not matched to a gene: 8. The CDR3 spells CASRGAGGPIEQFF. The CDR3 region has the DNA TGTGCCAGTAGGGGAGCGGGAGGGCCAATTGAGCAGTTCTTC.

Notes on this clone: This same CDR3 is encoded by further DNA sequences in the sample. The chain has TRBV30 and TRBJ2-7; D is unclear. This CDR3 is built from 12 residues. The V and J ends lost 2 bases and 4 bases respectively, with 9 bases between them. Germline V lookup: CDR1 GTSNPN, CDR2 SVGIG (reference sequence). The CDR3 DNA reads TGTGCCTGGAGTACCTACAGTTACGAGCAGTACTTC. Amino acid sequence: CAWSTYSYEQYF.

J is TRBJ2-3 and V is TRBV2, with 9 bases identical to TRBD1. This CDR3 has 17 amino acids. Trimming cost V 0 bases and J 3 bases; bases outside gene matches: 7. Germline V gives CDR1 SNHLY, CDR2 FYNNEI. The CDR3: CASSEALYRGLTDTQYF. The CDR3 nucleotides read TGTGCCAGCAGTGAAGCGCTTTACAGGGGGCTGACAGATACGCAGTATTTT.

The CDR3 region is CASSSNLNTEAFF. Written as DNA, the CDR3 is TGTGCCAGCAGCTCAAACCTGAACACTGAAGCTTTCTTT. V usage is TRBV7-8 and J usage is TRBJ1-1; D is unclear. CDR3 length: 13 amino acids. Trimming left V 4 bases short and J 0 bases short, with 6 bases between. In germline, CDR1 is SGHVS, CDR2 FQNEAQ.

The chain carries TRBV5-6 and TRBJ2-7, with TRBD1 matching 7 bases. The CDR3 covers 16 residues. The V segment lost 4 bases and the J segment 2 bases; nucleotides outside the gene matches: 12. Germline lookup yields CDR1 SGHDT and CDR2 YYEEEE. The chain's CDR3 is CASSPTKTGKPYEQYF. DNA for the CDR3: TGTGCCAGCAGCCCAACTAAGACAGGGAAACCCTACGAGCAGTACTTC.

The chain uses TRBV5-1 and TRBJ1-1; D is undetermined. This CDR3 spans 14 amino acids. V lost 0 bases and J lost 2, with 8 bases in between. Germline-derived CDR1 and CDR2 are SGHRS and YFSETQ. CDR3 in amino acids: CASSLEGTNTEAFF. CDR3 sequence (DNA): TGCGCCAGCAGCTTGGAAGGAACTAACACTGAAGCTTTCTTT.

This clone has a handful of counts. The V gene is TRBV10-2, the J gene TRBJ2-7, with 7 bases fitting TRBD2. Germline V CDR1 and CDR2: WSHSY, SAAADI. CDR3 length: 15 amino acids. V shed 4 bases, J shed 4 bases, and the junction held 10 bases outside the gene matches. Written as DNA, the CDR3 is TGCGCCAGCAGTGGCGGGGGTGGTTTTTCATACGAGCAGTACTTC. Its protein product is CASSGGGGFSYEQYF.

This chain joins TRBV9 and TRBJ2-3, with 11 bases that match TRBD2. The CDR3 contains 18 residues. The V and J ends lost 4 bases and 2 bases, in that order; junction bases with no gene match: 12. Germline loops: CDR1 SGDLS, CDR2 YYNGEE. Here the CDR3 DNA reads TGTGCCAGCAGCAAACCTCCGGGACTAGCGGAACCCACAGATACGCAGTATTTT. It codes for CASSKPPGLAEPTDTQYF.

This sequence joins TRBV10-2 and TRBJ1-1; D perhaps matches TRBD1 (6 bases). The CDR3 sequence is 15 residues long. V gave up 2 bases and J gave up 5 bases, with 15 bases separating them. Per the germline V gene, CDR1 is WSHSY and CDR2 is SAAADI. The CDR3 DNA reads as TGCGCCAGCAGTGAGAGGTTCCCAGGGGATACTGAAGCTTTCTTT. Protein: CASSERFPGDTEAFF.

The CDR3 is CASRPNPGGLHTEAFF. CDR3 DNA: TGTGCCAGCAGACCCAACCCGGGGGGGTTGCACACTGAAGCTTTCTTT. The gene calls are TRBV27 and TRBJ1-1; TRBD1 is a possible D gene (5 bases). V was clipped by 6 bases and J by 3 bases, with 20 bases between them. Germline CDR1 MNHEY, CDR2 SMNVEV (reference sequence). The CDR3 sequence is 16 residues long.

The chain joins TRBV5-1 to TRBJ2-1; D is possibly TRBD1 (5 bases). The CDR3 is made up of 15 amino acids. Germline CDR1 and CDR2: SGHRS and YFSETQ. Trimming removed 5 bases from V and 6 bases from J, with 18 bases in between. The CDR3 protein is CASSSTQVQGNEQFF. In DNA, the CDR3 is TGCGCCAGCAGTTCAACACAGGTCCAGGGCAATGAGCAGTTCTTC.

This chain connects TRBV6-5 to TRBJ2-1; D gene unclear. The V and J ends lost 0 bases and 3 bases respectively, with 9 bases between them. The CDR3 consists of 15 residues. CDR1 is MNHEY, CDR2 SVGAGI, per germline. CDR3 sequence (DNA): TGTGCCAGCAGTTACTCGAGCCCCAACTACAATGAGCAGTTCTTC. Its translation is CASSYSSPNYNEQFF.

Here the CDR3 reads CASVDSPYEQYF. CDR3 nucleotides: TGTGCCAGCGTGGACAGCCCCTACGAGCAGTACTTC. The rearrangement links TRBV6-1 to TRBJ2-7; a weak D match, TRBD1 (6 bases). Per the germline V gene, CDR1 is MNHNS and CDR2 is SASEGT. Trimming took off 8 bases at V and 2 bases at J, with 10 bases between the two ends. This CDR3 is 12 amino acids long.

This sequence joins TRBV4-1 and TRBJ2-2, with D possibly TRBD1 on 6 matching bases. The CDR3 totals 15 residues. The V end was cut by 3 bases, the J end by 3 bases, with 11 bases between. The germline CDR1 and CDR2 sequences are MGHRA and YSYEKL. CDR3 residues: CASSQGPGDTGELFF. The CDR3 nucleotides are TGCGCCAGCAGCCAGGGACCAGGGGACACCGGGGAGCTGTTTTTT.

The sample holds a few counts of this clone. CDR3 coding DNA: TGTGCCAGTAGTAGGAGGACTAGCGGTACTCAAGAGACCCAGTACTTC. This translates into CASSRRTSGTQETQYF. The chain carries TRBV19 and TRBJ2-5; 10 nucleotides align to TRBD2. Germline V gene lookup returns CDR1 LNHDA and CDR2 SQIVND (reference sequence). The CDR3 totals 16 residues. J gave up 2 bases and V 4 bases, and 7 bases lay outside the gene matches.

Regarding this clone: Mismatch with germline at one junction end may stem from a read error. V gene TRBV28 combines with J gene TRBJ2-7; D may correspond to TRBD1 or TRBD2 (5 bases each). The CDR3 covers 12 residues. The germline gives CDR1 MDHEN, CDR2 SYDVKM. CDR3: CASSFTSFGASF. As DNA, the CDR3 is TGTGCCAGCAGTTTCACTAGTTTTGGGGCTTCGTTC.

V usage is TRBV7-9 and J usage is TRBJ2-1; the match to TRBD2 covers 10 bases. V lost 4 bases to trimming and J lost 0 bases; unmatched junction nucleotides: 12. Germline V gene sequence: CDR1 SEHNR, CDR2 FQNEAQ (reference sequence). This CDR3 has 19 residues. In DNA, the CDR3 is TGTGCCAGCAGCTCCAGAGCCAAGCGGGAGGGACGCTCCTACAATGAGCAGTTCTTC. Amino acid sequence: CASSSRAKREGRSYNEQFF.

In its sample, this clone was seen once. The rearrangement links TRBV18 to TRBJ1-1; a possible D gene is TRBD1 (5 bases). Germline V gene lookup returns CDR1 KGHSH and CDR2 LQKENI. The CDR3 sequence is 13 residues long. V lost 3 bases to trimming and J lost 11 bases, with 16 bases between them. CDR3 residues: CASSPLDGTGAFF. The CDR3 bases are TGTGCCAGCTCACCCTTGGATGGGACCGGCGCTTTCTTT.

The CDR3 sequence is CASSPRGHFSGNTIYF. The CDR3 DNA reads TGTGCCAGCAGTCCCAGGGGACACTTCTCTGGAAACACCATATATTTT. The rearrangement joins TRBV28 to TRBJ1-3; TRBD1 might be the D (6 bases). This CDR3 is 16 amino acids long. Germline-derived CDR1 and CDR2 are MDHEN and SYDVKM. Trimming cost V 5 bases and J 0 bases, with 14 bases left between them.

The chain has TRBV7-2 and TRBJ2-7; TRBD2 agrees at 10 bases. V shed 6 bases and J 1 base; nucleotides not matched to a gene: 6. CDR3 length: 15 residues. Germline CDR1 and CDR2: SGHTA and FQGNSA. DNA of the CDR3: TGTGCCAGCAGTCGGAGCGGGAGGGCGTCCTACGAGCAGTACTTC. Translating gives CASSRSGRASYEQYF.